The entry below describes one T cell receptor beta chain. The sample comes from a study of T cells in Graves' hyperthyroidism and ophthalmopathy. Trimming removed 4 bases from V and 5 bases from J, with 11 bases in between. This CDR3 has 13 amino acids. Looked up from germline, CDR1 is KGHDR and CDR2 is SFDVKD. Amplified TCR beta CDR3 regions derived from RNA transcripts. The TCR CDR3 was amplified in a first-round RT-PCR using the HTBI primer set. TCRdb re-called the multiplex PCR reads with MiXCR, one entry per CDR3 protein. The sample contains about 700,000 distinct CDR3 sequences, less than 45% of which appear only once.

The V gene is TRBV24-1, the J gene TRBJ2-7; D not certain. The specimen was peripheral blood or thyroid tissue (not recorded which). The TCR comes from an adult man with Graves' disease, either hyperthyroidism or ophthalmopathy (not recorded which). In nucleotides, the CDR3 is TGTGCCACCAGTGACGCCAGTCGCGACGAGCAGTACTTC. The encoded protein is CATSDASRDEQYF.